This T cell receptor (beta chain) stems from a study of T cell responses to AZD1222 COVID-19 vaccine (dated by TCRdb to the early 2020s). Regarding the study in general: AZD1222 recipients whose second dose came at about 4 weeks and those whose second dose came at about 12 weeks were combined into one group, since spike-specific TCR depth and breadth did not differ between the two schedules. A total of over 230 trial participants underwent TCR sequencing, of whom 200 to 220 received two doses of AZD1222 and approximately 25 received two doses of the MenACWY control vaccine. Trial participants were enrolled into age subgroups of 18-55, 56-69 and 70-plus years, which contained about 150, 27 and 61 TCR-sequenced participants, respectively.

General findings and caveats noted by the study authors: Vaccine-associated CD4 TCRs spanned the whole spike protein, with dominant responses in regions 160-218 and 743-854. After two AZD1222 doses, both the breadth and the depth of spike-specific TCRs were significantly higher than at day 0 and than in MenACWY recipients. Reportedly, almost half of the unique spike-specific TCRs recognized epitopes lying outside the regions that are mutated in the B.1.351 and B.1.1.7 variants. Because no samples from the day 14 peak response were available, repertoires could be characterized only after the peak T cell response. Participants were mostly white British, with more females than males. The authors suggested clonal diversity may have been underestimated. In the small 56-69-year group, the increase in depth fell short of significance, most likely because of low power. Conclusions about previously exposed vaccinees are limited, since just six or seven AZD1222 recipients were seropositive for SARS-CoV-2 at baseline.

In the case of this clone: Its antigen is not yet known. The junction differs from germline at one of its ends, possibly a read error.

According to the study, the label for this sample's time point signals: baseline before first vaccination. The vaccinee samples were drawn from two UK trials, COV001 and COV002, one of which was a single-blind randomized controlled phase 2/3 trial testing AZD1222 (ChAdOx1 nCoV-19) in healthy adults. Trial participant PBMC samples were collected at day 0 and day 28 after the second dose for TCRbeta chain sequencing. The CDR3 regions of human TCRbeta chains were analyzed by immunosequencing. In the source study's methods: Repertoire TCRs were matched against a reference library of SARS-CoV-2-specific TCRs generated with the MIRA antigen-specificity platform. Breadth was defined as the fraction of unique TCRs that were SARS-CoV-2-associated, and depth was defined as the fraction of total T cells that were SARS-CoV-2-associated. Using the MIRA data, each spike-specific TCR was mapped to the spike region that the TCR reacts to and placed in a CD4 or CD8 class. Log10-transformed breadth and depth values were compared by one-way ANOVA with Sidak's multiple comparisons tests. This is the immuneACCESS table as TCRdb keeps it, with only in-frame sequences that have V and J called. A part of the clones is gone; compared with another copy, unresolved V genes explain less than half, and the rest is unexplained. Clone size and V and J calls were adopted from that table, with D and trimming inferred from the DNA. This sample gives approximately 140,000 clones in total; 90% of them show up just once. In total, the top ten clones hold roughly 3.2% of the sample.

The starting material was peripheral blood, obtained on day 0 of AZD1222 vaccination. This receptor was identified in an adult in good health.

The CDR3 region reads CAWSDGNAGNTIYF. DNA sequence: TGTGCCTGGAGTGACGGAAATGCTGGGAACACCATATATTTT. In this chain, TRBV30 is recombined with TRBJ1-3, with no confidently assigned D gene. Its CDR3 holds 14 amino acids, cysteine through phenylalanine. Only CDR3 DNA is held: 42 bases, read in frame from base 1. Per the germline V gene (reference sequence), GTSNPN is the CDR1 and SVGIG is the CDR2.